The next 30 T cell receptor beta chains were all read from a single sample in a study of OX40 agonist ivuxolimab in advanced cancers. Sequencing used immunoSEQ multiplex PCR; TCRdb keeps in-frame clones, though not all of them. The table includes around 80,000 clones, more than 70% detected once. The sequences come from CD4+ or CD8+ T cells sorted from blood, collected in a trial of the OX40 agonist ivuxolimab. The receptors come from an adult with an advanced solid tumor such as melanoma, head and neck, liver or kidney cancer.

The chain employs TRBV30 and TRBJ2-2; 8 bases are a match to TRBD1. CDR3 length: 17 residues. In germline, CDR1 is GTSNPN, CDR2 SVGIG (reference sequence). V gave up 3 bases and J gave up 6 bases; unmatched junction bases: 15. The CDR3 here is CAWRPRTGWLRAGELFF. The DNA for the CDR3 is TGTGCCTGGAGGCCGAGGACAGGGTGGTTACGGGCCGGGGAGCTGTTTTTT.

This chain connects TRBV11-2 to TRBJ1-2; D is perhaps TRBD1 (6 bases). Germline V lookup: CDR1 SGHAT, CDR2 FQNNGV. The V end was cut by 5 bases, the J end by 8 bases, with 21 bases between. The CDR3 has 15 residues. CDR3 in amino acids: CASSPTGGGLGGYTF. CDR3 nucleotide sequence: TGTGCCAGCAGCCCGACCGGAGGGGGGTTAGGGGGCTACACCTTC.

J is TRBJ2-1 and V is TRBV11-2; 9 bases match TRBD1. In germline, CDR1 is SGHAT, CDR2 FQNNGV. The CDR3 length is 14 residues. J gave up 8 bases and V 3 bases, and 5 bases lay outside the gene matches. The CDR3 region is CASSLGQGSYEQFF. Written as DNA, the CDR3 is TGTGCCAGCAGCTTGGGACAGGGTAGCTATGAGCAGTTCTTC.

This chain uses TRBV2 with TRBJ2-3; 8 nucleotides agree with TRBD1. The length of the CDR3 is 15 residues. V was pared by 8 bases and J by 1 base, with 8 bases of the junction left unmatched. Germline lookup yields CDR1 SNHLY and CDR2 FYNNEI. The CDR3 is CASFIRDRRTDTQYF. DNA for the CDR3: TGTGCCAGCTTTATACGGGACAGGCGCACAGATACGCAGTATTTT.

This chain joins TRBV28 and TRBJ2-7, with 9 nucleotides matching TRBD2. The germline gives CDR1 MDHEN, CDR2 SYDVKM. J gave up 2 bases and V 5 bases, and 10 bases lay outside the gene matches. The CDR3 spans 16 residues. The CDR3, as DNA: TGTGCCAGCAGTCTTAGCGGGGGCAGGGGGGCCTACGAGCAGTACTTC. Residues: CASSLSGGRGAYEQYF.

This clone was observed a few times. The chain employs TRBV5-1 and TRBJ2-2; TRBD2 aligns across 8 bases. CDR1 SGHRS and CDR2 YFSETQ come from the germline V gene. The CDR3 has 15 residues. The V segment lost 4 bases and the J segment 8 bases; nucleotides outside the gene matches: 10. The CDR3 region has the DNA TGCGCCAGCAGCCCCTACCTTAGCGGGGCTGGGGAGCTGTTTTTT. This gives the protein CASSPYLSGAGELFF.

The chain has TRBV9 and TRBJ2-2; maybe TRBD2 (6 bases). The CDR3 runs 15 residues. Germline V CDR1 and CDR2: SGDLS, YYNGEE. With 4 bases removed from V and 2 bases from J, the gap between germline ends came to 12 bases. CDR3 in amino acids: CASSRAGLNTGELFF. The CDR3, as DNA: TGTGCCAGCAGCCGCGCGGGACTTAACACCGGGGAGCTGTTTTTT.

The chain is built from TRBV6-1 and TRBJ2-7; D gene uncertain. CDR1 and CDR2 (germline): MNHNS, SASEGT. V was shortened by 4 bases and J by 0 bases, with 10 bases between the two germline ends. CDR3 size: 14 residues. The CDR3 reads CASSASISSYEQYF. The CDR3 nucleotides are TGTGCCAGCAGTGCCTCCATTAGCTCCTACGAGCAGTACTTC.

V is TRBV18 and J is TRBJ1-1; maybe TRBD1 (5 bases). CDR1 and CDR2 from the germline V gene are KGHSH and LQKENI. The ends were cut back, 4 bases at V and 4 bases at J, with 13 bases in the middle. The CDR3 totals 14 residues. DNA for the CDR3: TGTGCCAGCTCACTGCAGACGGGGGTCACTGAAGCTTTCTTT. Its translation: CASSLQTGVTEAFF.

The chain is built from TRBV6-4 and TRBJ2-5; 8 nucleotides match TRBD2. In germline, CDR1 is MRHNA, CDR2 SNTAGT. The CDR3 extends over 15 amino acids. The V segment lost 3 bases and the J segment 5 bases; nucleotides outside the gene matches: 8. CDR3 in amino acids: CASSEDGGAWETQYF. CDR3 nucleotide sequence: TGTGCCAGCAGTGAGGACGGGGGGGCCTGGGAGACCCAGTACTTC.

This chain joins TRBV6-6 and TRBJ1-1, with D possibly matching TRBD1 (5 bases). Germline values: CDR1 MNHNY, CDR2 SVGAGI (reference sequence). The V end was cut by 4 bases, the J end by 1 base, with 13 bases between. This CDR3 spans 15 amino acids. The CDR3 loop is CASSWGYGTNTEAFF. In DNA form, the CDR3 reads TGTGCCAGCAGTTGGGGCTATGGAACGAACACTGAAGCTTTCTTT.

This chain connects TRBV27 to TRBJ1-6; the match to TRBD1 covers 10 bases. The trim removed 5 bases at V and 8 bases at J, leaving 9 bases unmatched. Germline V gene lookup returns CDR1 MNHEY and CDR2 SMNVEV (reference sequence). The CDR3 runs 16 residues. This CDR3 reads CASSARTGGLDSPLHF. The CDR3 coding sequence is TGTGCCAGCAGTGCCCGGACAGGGGGTTTAGATTCACCCCTCCACTTT.

The chain carries TRBV27 and TRBJ2-7, with a weak D call TRBD2 (6 bases). This CDR3 has 15 residues. Germline V lookup: CDR1 MNHEY, CDR2 SMNVEV (reference sequence). Trimming left V 3 bases short and J 3 bases short, with 15 bases between. CDR3 sequence (DNA): TGTGCCAGCAGTTTTAACGGGGGAGATTACTACGAGCAGTACTTC. This translates into CASSFNGGDYYEQYF.

The chain is built from TRBV5-4 and TRBJ2-2; 8 nucleotides agree with TRBD1. Germline V gene data show CDR1 as SGHNT and CDR2 as YYREEE (reference sequence). Trimming took 7 bases from V and 2 from J; bases not matched to a gene: 7. This CDR3 is built from 15 residues. CDR3 DNA: TGTGCCAGCGCAACCGGGACAGGAAACACCGGGGAGCTGTTTTTT. As protein: CASATGTGNTGELFF.

The chain recombines TRBV5-6 with TRBJ2-7; a weak D match, TRBD1 (6 bases). The CDR3 has 15 residues. V was clipped by 2 bases and J by 0 bases, with 12 bases between them. Germline lookup yields CDR1 SGHDT and CDR2 YYEEEE. CDR3 sequence reads: CASSFDMTGSYEQYF. Written as DNA, the CDR3 is TGTGCCAGCAGCTTCGACATGACAGGCTCCTACGAGCAGTACTTC.

With respect to this clone: The CDR3 does not close with the conserved phenylalanine or tryptophan, likely indicating a read error. Because the CDR3's place on the DNA is in doubt, the DNA is left out and the CDR3 is given as listed by TCRdb. This chain links TRBV20-1 with TRBJ2-6. Germline V gives CDR1 DFQATT, CDR2 SNEGSKA (reference sequence). 9 amino acids form the CDR3, both terminal residues included. The CDR3 spells CSASGGNAV.

This chain uses TRBV11-2 with TRBJ1-1; the D gene is possibly TRBD1 (6 bases). CDR1 and CDR2 (germline): SGHAT, FQNNGV. The CDR3 covers 14 residues. Between the trimmed V and J ends, which lost 3 bases and 3 bases, there was a span of 11 bases. CDR3 amino acids: CASSLRSGDTEAFF. Here the CDR3 DNA reads TGTGCCAGCAGCTTGAGGTCAGGGGACACTGAAGCTTTCTTT.

This clone was seen once. CDR3 bases: TGTGCCAGCAGTTTAGGTGGTAGGTGGGGGAACACTGAAGCTTTCTTT. This translates into CASSLGGRWGNTEAFF. V is TRBV28 and J is TRBJ1-1; D remains unclear. Trimming pared 2 bases from V and 1 base from J, leaving 14 bases between. The CDR3 runs to 16 residues. Germline CDR1 MDHEN, CDR2 SYDVKM. The complete variable domain, with remaining parts taken from reference TRBV28 and TRBJ1-1, reads DVKVTQSSRYLVKRTGEKVFLECVQDMDHENMFWYRQDPGLGLRLIYFSYDVKMKEKGDIPEGYSVSREKKERFSLILESASTNQTSMYLCASSLGGRWGNTEAFFGQGTRLTVV.

This clone came up a few times. This chain uses TRBV4-1 with TRBJ1-6; 8 bases map to TRBD1. J was trimmed by 8 bases and V by 0 bases; bases with no gene match: 15. Germline V lookup: CDR1 MGHRA, CDR2 YSYEKL. The CDR3 loop spans 19 amino acids. The CDR3 protein is CASSQEAGAAQGAYSPLHF. Here the CDR3 DNA reads TGCGCCAGCAGCCAAGAGGCGGGAGCTGCTCAGGGGGCATATTCACCCCTCCACTTT.

This chain connects TRBV28 to TRBJ2-3, with 11 bases lining up with TRBD1. This CDR3 is 15 amino acids long. Looked up from germline, CDR1 is MDHEN and CDR2 is SYDVKM. The V and J ends lost 6 bases and 5 bases, in that order; junction bases with no gene match: 7. Written as DNA, the CDR3 is TGTGCCAGCAGAACCGGGACAGGGGGGGGAGATACGCAGTATTTT. Protein product: CASRTGTGGGDTQYF.

The chain employs TRBV6-5 and TRBJ1-6; D may be TRBD1 (5 bases). Germline V gene sequence: CDR1 MNHEY, CDR2 SVGAGI. Trimming cost V 8 bases and J 6 bases, with 11 bases left between them. The CDR3 covers 13 residues. CDR3: CASSRDGNSPLHF. The CDR3 DNA sequence: TGTGCCAGCTCCCGGGACGGTAATTCACCCCTCCACTTT.

This chain links TRBV4-3 with TRBJ1-4; a weak D match, TRBD1 (5 bases). Germline loops: CDR1 LGHNA, CDR2 YSLEER. The CDR3 length is 16 residues. Trimming removed 0 bases at V and 4 bases at J, with 12 bases between. The chain's CDR3 is CASSQDPGQGNEKLFF. Here the CDR3 DNA reads TGCGCCAGCAGCCAAGATCCGGGGCAGGGTAATGAAAAACTGTTTTTT.

The rearrangement links TRBV2 to TRBJ1-4, with TRBD1 as a possible D gene (5 bases). V was cut by 2 bases and J by 8 bases, with 15 bases left in between. Germline V gives CDR1 SNHLY, CDR2 FYNNEI. The CDR3 runs 15 residues. Here the CDR3 DNA reads TGTGCCAGCAGTGAATTGAAGGGGCTAGGCGAAAAACTGTTTTTT. It is translated as CASSELKGLGEKLFF. Combining the CDR3 with reference TRBV2 and TRBJ1-4 gives the whole variable domain EPEVTQTPSHQVTQMGQEVILRCVPISNHLYFYWYRQILGQKVEFLVSFYNNEISEKSEIFDDQFSVERPDGSNFTLKIRSTKLEDSAMYFCASSELKGLGEKLFFGSGTQLSVL.

The chain employs TRBV11-1 and TRBJ2-4; weak D call: TRBD2 (5 bases). V lost 5 bases and J lost 4, with 9 bases in between. This CDR3 is built from 13 residues. Germline assignment: CDR1 SGHAT and CDR2 FQDESV (reference sequence). The CDR3, as DNA: TGTGCCAGCAGCAAGGACTTAAAAAACATTCAGTACTTC. This codes for CASSKDLKNIQYF.

In the case of this clone: An end of the junction does not agree with germline; a read error may underlie this. V is TRBV7-9 and J is TRBJ1-1, with D unresolved. Germline-derived CDR1 and CDR2 are SEHNR and FQNEAQ (reference sequence). The CDR3 consists of 13 residues. CDR3 DNA: TGTGCCAGCAGCAGGACTGAGCCGATCCACTGTCTCTTT. Protein: CASSRTEPIHCLF.

The chain combines TRBV25-1 with TRBJ1-1, with a tentative D call TRBD1 (5 bases). The CDR3 contains 14 residues. Germline V gives CDR1 MGHDK, CDR2 SYGVNS. V lost 1 base and J lost 3, with 9 bases in between. The CDR3 DNA follows: TGTGCCAGCAGTGAATTTGGGGACCACACTGAAGCTTTCTTT. Translation gives CASSEFGDHTEAFF.

V and J are TRBV9 and TRBJ2-3, with a possible D match to TRBD2 (6 bases). The CDR3 runs to 17 residues. Trimming cost V 1 base and J 5 bases, with 20 bases left between them. The germline V gene has CDR1 SGDLS and CDR2 YYNGEE. The CDR3 coding sequence is TGTGCCAGCAGCGTATTTTCCGGGACTCTACTTCAAGATACGCAGTATTTT. This encodes CASSVFSGTLLQDTQYF.

This clone has just a few counts. The chain links TRBV2 to TRBJ2-7; D ambiguous. Germline CDR1 SNHLY, CDR2 FYNNEI. The germline V and J ends were trimmed by 4 bases and 4 bases, with 14 bases remaining between them. CDR3 length: 14 amino acids. This chain's CDR3 is CASSGARPRYEQYF. For the CDR3, the DNA is TGTGCCAGCAGTGGGGCCCGGCCGCGGTACGAGCAGTACTTC.

The rearrangement uses TRBV5-1 and TRBJ2-7, with TRBD2 matching 8 bases. J lost 2 bases, V lost 4 bases, and 2 bases had no gene match. The CDR3 length is 13 residues. CDR1 and CDR2 (germline): SGHRS, YFSETQ. Here the CDR3 reads CASSAGGAYEQYF. The DNA for the CDR3 is TGCGCCAGCAGCGCCGGGGGGGCCTACGAGCAGTACTTC. Full variable domain (outside the CDR3, taken from reference TRBV5-1 and TRBJ2-7): KAGVTQTPRYLIKTRGQQVTLSCSPISGHRSVSWYQQTPGQGLQFLFEYFSETQRNKGNFPGRFSGRQFSNSRSEMNVSTLELGDSALYLCASSAGGAYEQYFGPGTRLTVT.

This clone was recorded once. The same CDR3 is also encoded by other DNA sequences in this sample. V and J are TRBV30 and TRBJ1-1; possibly TRBD1 for D (6 bases). CDR3 length equals 11 residues. From germline, CDR1 is GTSNPN and CDR2 SVGIG (reference sequence). The ends were cut back, 0 bases at V and 7 bases at J, with 6 bases in the middle. The CDR3 nucleotides read TGTGCCTGGAGTGTAGGGGGTGAAGCTTTCTTT. Its protein is CAWSVGGEAFF. Using reference TRBV30 and TRBJ1-1 for the parts outside the CDR3, the full variable domain is SQTIHQWPATLVQPVGSPLSLECTVEGTSNPNLYWYRQAAGRGLQLLFYSVGIGQISSEVPQNLSASRPQDRQFILSSKKLLLSDSGFYLCAWSVGGEAFFGQGTRLTVV.